The 11 T cell receptor beta chains presented below share a single source sample, sequenced in a study of beta chain features in type 1 diabetes. TCRB transcripts that were expressed got sequenced, as all of the isolated RNA had been reverse transcribed. TCRdb keeps only in-frame clones here, not all; method: immunoSEQ multiplex PCR. The table has under 300,000 clones, approximately 20% seen once. These TCRs are of unknown antigen specificity. Notes on the study in general: Moderately but significantly shorter TCRB CDR3s were found in Type 1 diabetes patients in all four CD4+ subsets.

The sequenced material came from naive CD4+ T cells from blood. The receptors shown here come from a woman in her thirties or forties with type 1 diabetes.

This clone was seen only a few times. V usage is TRBV11-2 and J usage is TRBJ2-1; perhaps TRBD2 as D (6 bases). The V end lost 7 bases, the J end lost 0 bases, and 13 bases lay between the germline ends. The germline V gene has CDR1 SGHAT and CDR2 FQNNGV. The CDR3 covers 15 residues. This chain's CDR3 is CASTPTRSSYNEQFF. DNA for the CDR3: TGTGCCAGCACCCCGACTAGGAGCTCCTACAATGAGCAGTTCTTC.

This clone occurred a few times. The rearrangement links TRBV7-3 to TRBJ2-3, with 7 bases lining up with TRBD2. In germline, CDR1 is SGHTA, CDR2 FQGTGA. Trimming took 5 bases from V and 4 from J; bases not matched to a gene: 12. The CDR3 runs to 16 residues. The DNA for the CDR3 is TGTGCCAGCAGCCCCCAACCCGGGGGGTTGTCAGATACGCAGTATTTT. Its translation: CASSPQPGGLSDTQYF.

This chain uses TRBV11-2 with TRBJ1-1; D is undetermined. CDR1 SGHAT and CDR2 FQNNGV come from the germline V gene. The V and J ends lost 3 bases and 1 base respectively, with 6 bases between them. This CDR3 has 13 residues. The CDR3 here is CASSFVENTEAFF. For the CDR3, the DNA is TGTGCCAGCAGCTTTGTAGAGAACACTGAAGCTTTCTTT.

Only one count was recorded for this clone. The genes are TRBV7-2 and TRBJ2-2, with D possibly TRBD2 on 6 matching bases. The germline V and J ends were trimmed by 5 bases and 1 base, with 11 bases remaining between them. The CDR3 extends over 15 amino acids. Germline CDR1 SGHTA, CDR2 FQGNSA. CDR3: CASSPGLMNTGELFF. The CDR3 bases are TGTGCCAGCAGCCCCGGACTAATGAACACCGGGGAGCTGTTTTTT.

This clone was counted a few times. This sequence joins TRBV29-1 and TRBJ2-7, with D unclear. CDR1 SQVTM and CDR2 ANQGSEA come from the germline V gene. Between the trimmed V and J ends, which lost 5 bases and 1 base, there was a span of 12 bases. The CDR3 is 13 amino acids. The CDR3 DNA follows: TGCAGCGTTTCTCCTCCCCGTTCCTACGAGCAGTACTTC. Protein: CSVSPPRSYEQYF.

This clone was recorded a few times. The chain joins TRBV9 to TRBJ2-2, with D maybe TRBD1 (5 bases). The V gene lost 0 bases and the J gene lost 6 bases, with 9 bases spanning the gap. CDR1 SGDLS and CDR2 YYNGEE come from the germline V gene. This CDR3 region has 14 residues. The CDR3: CASSVVTGSGELFF. CDR3 sequence (DNA): TGTGCCAGCAGCGTAGTAACAGGTTCCGGGGAGCTGTTTTTT.

This chain connects TRBV2 to TRBJ1-5, with TRBD1 as a possible D gene (5 bases). The CDR3 length is 14 residues. Trimming removed 4 bases at V and 5 bases at J, with 12 bases between. CDR1 is SNHLY, CDR2 FYNNEI, per germline. The CDR3 sequence: CASSGQGYYQPQHF. CDR3 DNA: TGTGCCAGCAGTGGTCAGGGATACTATCAGCCCCAGCATTTT.

This clone is a singleton in its sample. The V call is TRBV9, the J call TRBJ1-2; 10 nucleotides align to TRBD1. CDR1 and CDR2 (germline): SGDLS, YYNGEE. With 0 bases clipped from V and 4 bases from J, the junction kept 3 bases outside the gene matches. The CDR3 runs to 15 residues. The CDR3 is CASSVGDRGVYGYTF. The CDR3 bases are TGTGCCAGCAGCGTAGGGGACAGGGGTGTCTATGGCTACACCTTC. The whole variable domain, remainder taken from reference TRBV9 and TRBJ1-2, is DSGVTQTPKHLITATGQRVTLRCSPRSGDLSVYWYQQSLDQGLQFLIQYYNGEERAKGNILERFSAQQFPDLHSELNLSSLELGDSALYFCASSVGDRGVYGYTFGSGTRLTVV.

The chain recombines TRBV5-1 with TRBJ2-3, with 10 nucleotides matching TRBD2. With 5 bases clipped from V and 4 bases from J, the junction kept 10 bases outside the gene matches. This CDR3 contains 16 residues. CDR1 SGHRS and CDR2 YFSETQ come from the germline V gene. The CDR3 DNA sequence: TGCGCCAGCAGTACGAACCTAGCGGGAGTAGCAGATACGCAGTATTTT. It specifies CASSTNLAGVADTQYF.

This rearrangement joins TRBV9 to TRBJ2-7, with 9 bases identical to TRBD1. This CDR3 has 14 amino acids. With 1 base clipped from V and 5 bases from J, the junction kept 4 bases outside the gene matches. CDR1 and CDR2 (germline): SGDLS, YYNGEE. The CDR3 DNA follows: TGTGCCAGCAGCGTAACAACAGGGGGCAACGAGCAGTACTTC. Its translation is CASSVTTGGNEQYF.

The rearrangement uses TRBV2 and TRBJ1-5; weak D call: TRBD1 (6 bases). This CDR3 is built from 12 residues. The germline V and J ends were trimmed by 6 bases and 8 bases, with 11 bases remaining between them. CDR1 and CDR2 (germline): SNHLY, FYNNEI. CDR3 protein: CASSGGAKPQHF. The DNA of the CDR3 is TGTGCCAGCAGCGGGGGGGCTAAGCCCCAGCATTTT.